The clone carrying this T cell receptor beta chain showed up just once. The sample comes from a study of shared clonotypes between healthy human individuals. This CDR3 is built from 16 residues. Germline values: CDR1 MRHNA, CDR2 SNTAGT. V lost 6 bases and J 0 bases, leaving 15 bases between the germline ends. Recent vaccinations or acute infections were absent in the healthy HIV-negative adult donors. Memory CD4+ cells were the fraction left after CD45RA+ naive selection. The deep-level immunoSEQ assay was used. Clones were read by immunoSEQ multiplex PCR, and TCRdb kept only the in-frame ones, dropping some. Of 2,100,000 or so clones listed, approximately 95% were seen once; the top ten hold over 0.1%.

The chain is built from TRBV6-4 and TRBJ1-5; no clear D gene. The TCR sequence derives from a man aged 18 to 30 in good health. Sequenced sample: naive CD4+ T cells sorted from blood. Documented subset: CD45RA+ positively selected. As DNA, the CDR3 is TGTGCCAGCAGGGAAGCAGGAGAGTATAGCAATCAGCCCCAGCATTTT. Encoded protein: CASREAGEYSNQPQHF.